This T cell receptor beta chain was identified in a study of blood T cell repertoires in COVID-19. Overall study: Samples came from the United States, Italy and Spain, spanning acute and convalescent COVID-19. T cells, B-cell-depleted T cells, or PBMCs supplied cDNA or gDNA.

Source study methods: How many nucleated cells were present was estimated from reference gene primer amplification. Some clones are missing from TCRdb's copy, which holds only in-frame ones; the method was immunoSEQ multiplex PCR. V, J and clone size were drawn from that table, and D and trimming were deduced from the DNA. This table has 200,000 to 300,000 clones, approximately 81% appearing once. Germline V CDR1 and CDR2: SGHNT, YYREEE (reference sequence). With V trimmed by 5 bases and J by 0 bases, 2 bases remained unmatched. CDR3 length equals 13 residues. Material: peripheral blood. V and J are TRBV5-4 and TRBJ2-7; 7 nucleotides match TRBD2. The receptor comes from a man aged 60 to 69 with acute or convalescent COVID-19. The chain's CDR3 is CASRRDYSYEQYF. In DNA form, the CDR3 reads TGTGCCAGCAGACGGGACTACTCCTACGAGCAGTACTTC.